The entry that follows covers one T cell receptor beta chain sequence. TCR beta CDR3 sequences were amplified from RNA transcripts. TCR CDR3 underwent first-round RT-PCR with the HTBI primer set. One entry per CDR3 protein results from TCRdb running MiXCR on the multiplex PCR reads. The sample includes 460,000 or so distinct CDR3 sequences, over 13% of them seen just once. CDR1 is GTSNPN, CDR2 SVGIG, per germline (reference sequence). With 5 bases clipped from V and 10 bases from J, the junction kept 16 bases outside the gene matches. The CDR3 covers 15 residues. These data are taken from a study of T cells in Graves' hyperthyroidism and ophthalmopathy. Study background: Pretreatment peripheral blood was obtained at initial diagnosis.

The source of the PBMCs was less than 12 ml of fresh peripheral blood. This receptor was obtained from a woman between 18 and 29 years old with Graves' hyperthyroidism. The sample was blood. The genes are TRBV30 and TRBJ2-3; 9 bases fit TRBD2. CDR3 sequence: CAWGGLAKTVESQYF. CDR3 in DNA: TGTGCCTGGGGTGGACTAGCGAAAACCGTCGAGTCGCAGTATTTT.